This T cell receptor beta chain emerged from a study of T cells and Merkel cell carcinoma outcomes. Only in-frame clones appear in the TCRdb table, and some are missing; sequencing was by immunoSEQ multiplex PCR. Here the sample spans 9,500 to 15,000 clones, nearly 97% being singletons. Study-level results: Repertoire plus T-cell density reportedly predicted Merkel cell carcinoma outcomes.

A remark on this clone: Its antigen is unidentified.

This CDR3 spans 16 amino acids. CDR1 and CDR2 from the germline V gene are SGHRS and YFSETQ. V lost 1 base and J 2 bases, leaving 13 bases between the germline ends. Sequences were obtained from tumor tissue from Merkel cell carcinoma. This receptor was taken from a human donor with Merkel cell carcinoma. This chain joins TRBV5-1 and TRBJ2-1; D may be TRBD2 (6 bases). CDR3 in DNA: TGCGCCAGCAGCTTGAGGACGGGAGCGCCCTACAATGAGCAGTTCTTC. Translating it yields CASSLRTGAPYNEQFF.